The T cell receptor (beta chain) under discussion was sequenced for a study of blood T cell repertoires in COVID-19 (dated by TCRdb to the early 2020s). Some background on the complete study: The collaborator samples originated in the United States, Italy and Spain and spanned the acute and convalescent phases of COVID-19. The material from the prospective study consisted of cDNA or gDNA derived from T cells, B-cell-depleted T cells, or PBMCs. Deeply sampled blood TCRbeta repertoires from subjects exposed to, actively infected with, or recovered from COVID-19 were included in the dataset. A freely available public database, intended as a resource for researchers studying the immune response to SARS-CoV-2, is where the repertoires were released. The samples were drawn from the first 160 participants of the ongoing ImmuneRACE study and from some 1,300 subjects provided by 6 global collaborators. The sample metadata nearly always contained a de-identified subject ID, COVID-19 status, age in years and sex. Where available, HLA class I and class II types were obtained from metadata supplied by the sample provider rather than from assay-based typing. Study-wide findings and limitations: The quantity of clinical and demographic metadata differed by source and by participant and was supplied without curation.

Comment on this clone: Its antigen target is currently unknown. The sample holds no much larger clone one base away, and base qualities are not on file.

TCRbeta CDR3 regions were amplified from genomic DNA by means of the immunoSEQ Assay, a bias-controlled multiplex PCR. The authors processed their data as follows. Within the assay, amplification of reference gene primers was used to estimate how many nucleated cells each sample contained. To quantify the absolute abundance of each unique TCRbeta CDR3 rearrangement, sequence reads were collapsed and filtered. Productive Simpson clonality was computed per sample as the square root of Simpson's diversity index over productive rearrangements. Sourced from immuneACCESS, this table was stored by TCRdb with only in-frame sequences that have V and J called. A share of the clones is absent; for the studies checked, an unresolved V gene accounts for under half, and the remainder has no known explanation. That table furnishes V, J and clone size, whereas the DNA furnished D and trimming. The sample table records roughly 80,000 clones; around 80% of these occur just once. The ten largest clones represent roughly 12% of the sample.

The CDR1 and CDR2 encoded by the germline V gene (reference sequence) are SEHNR and FQNEAQ. V trim: 3 bases; J trim: 7 bases; unmatched bases: 5. The CDR3 has 14 amino acids, counting the end cysteine and phenylalanine. The DNA shown is the 42-base CDR3, in frame from base 1. Each collaborating institution followed its own protocols to collect whole blood in K2EDTA tubes. For TCRbeta analysis, collaborators shipped samples as frozen whole blood, isolated PBMCs, or DNA extracted from either of those sample types. This sequence was found in a man aged 80 or over with acute or convalescent COVID-19. Sequenced material: peripheral blood. The rearrangement joined TRBV7-9 to TRBJ2-2, with TRBD1 identical over 7 junction bases. The CDR3 reads CASSLTGTGGELFF. The sequenced DNA is TGTGCCAGCAGCTTGACAGGGACGGGCGGGGAGCTGTTTTTT.